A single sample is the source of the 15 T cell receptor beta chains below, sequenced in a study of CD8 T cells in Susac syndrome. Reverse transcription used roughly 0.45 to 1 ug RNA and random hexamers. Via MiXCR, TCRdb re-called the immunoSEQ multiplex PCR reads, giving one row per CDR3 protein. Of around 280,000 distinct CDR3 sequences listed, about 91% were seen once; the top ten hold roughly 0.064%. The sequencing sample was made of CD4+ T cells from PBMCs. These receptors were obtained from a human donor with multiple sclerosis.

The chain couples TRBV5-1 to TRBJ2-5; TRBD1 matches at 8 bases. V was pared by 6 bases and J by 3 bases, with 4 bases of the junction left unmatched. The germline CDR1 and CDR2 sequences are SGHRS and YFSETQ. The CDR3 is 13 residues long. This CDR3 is CASTPGGEETQYF. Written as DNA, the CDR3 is TGCGCCAGCACCCCAGGGGGCGAAGAGACCCAGTACTTC. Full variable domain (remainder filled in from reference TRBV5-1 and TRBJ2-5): KAGVTQTPRYLIKTRGQQVTLSCSPISGHRSVSWYQQTPGQGLQFLFEYFSETQRNKGNFPGRFSGRQFSNSRSEMNVSTLELGDSALYLCASTPGGEETQYFGPGTRLLVL.

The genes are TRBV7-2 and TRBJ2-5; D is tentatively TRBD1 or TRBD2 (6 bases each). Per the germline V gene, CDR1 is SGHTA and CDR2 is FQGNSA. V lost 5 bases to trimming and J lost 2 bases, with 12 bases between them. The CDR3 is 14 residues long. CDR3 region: CASSRERGQETQYF. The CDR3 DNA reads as TGTGCCAGCAGCCGGGAGAGGGGGCAAGAGACCCAGTACTTC.

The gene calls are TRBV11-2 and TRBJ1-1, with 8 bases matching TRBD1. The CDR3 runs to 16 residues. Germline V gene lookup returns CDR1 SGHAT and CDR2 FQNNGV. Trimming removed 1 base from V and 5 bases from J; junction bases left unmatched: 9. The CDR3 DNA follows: TGTGCCAGCAGCTTAGGTGACAGGGGAAGAATTACTGAAGCTTTCTTT. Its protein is CASSLGDRGRITEAFF.

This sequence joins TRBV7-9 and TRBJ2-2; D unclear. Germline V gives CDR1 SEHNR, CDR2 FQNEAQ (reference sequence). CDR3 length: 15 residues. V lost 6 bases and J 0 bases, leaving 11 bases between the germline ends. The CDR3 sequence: CASRPKGPNTGELFF. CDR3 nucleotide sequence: TGTGCCAGCAGACCCAAGGGCCCGAACACCGGGGAGCTGTTTTTT. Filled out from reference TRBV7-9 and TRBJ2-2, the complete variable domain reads DTGVSQNPRHKITKRGQNVTFRCDPISEHNRLYWYRQTLGQGPEFLTYFQNEAQLEKSRLLSDRFSAERPKGSFSTLEIQRTEQGDSAMYLCASRPKGPNTGELFFGEGSRLTVL.

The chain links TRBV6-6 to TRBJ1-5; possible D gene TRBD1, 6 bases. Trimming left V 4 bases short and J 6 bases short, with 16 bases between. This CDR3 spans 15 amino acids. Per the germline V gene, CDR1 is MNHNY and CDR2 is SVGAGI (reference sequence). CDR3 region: CASSFRAEGGQPQHF. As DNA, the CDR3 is TGTGCCAGCAGTTTCAGGGCCGAGGGGGGTCAGCCCCAGCATTTT.

The CDR3 DNA is TGCGCCAGCAGCCAAGATATGAGGGCCCCGGGAGCTTTCTTT. Translating gives CASSQDMRAPGAFF. The V call is TRBV4-1, the J call TRBJ1-1; unclear D gene. Trimming removed 0 bases at V and 10 bases at J, with 15 bases between. The CDR3 is 14 amino acids. CDR1 is MGHRA and CDR2 is YSYEKL in the germline V gene.

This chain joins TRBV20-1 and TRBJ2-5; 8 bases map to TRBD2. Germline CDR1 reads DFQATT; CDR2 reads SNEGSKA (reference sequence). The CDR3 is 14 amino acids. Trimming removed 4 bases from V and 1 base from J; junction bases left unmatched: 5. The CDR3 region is CSAITSGTQETQYF. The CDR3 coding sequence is TGCAGTGCTATTACTAGCGGCACCCAAGAGACCCAGTACTTC.

The CDR3 reads CASSEPGGLSYF. Written as DNA, the CDR3 is TGCGCCAGCAGCGAGCCGGGCGGACTCTCCTACTTC. The chain joins TRBV5-1 to TRBJ2-5; possibly TRBD2 for D (5 bases). CDR3 size: 12 residues. Trimming removed 4 bases from V and 14 bases from J, with 18 bases in between. Germline CDR1 and CDR2: SGHRS and YFSETQ. Using reference TRBV5-1 and TRBJ2-5 for the parts outside the CDR3, the full variable domain is KAGVTQTPRYLIKTRGQQVTLSCSPISGHRSVSWYQQTPGQGLQFLFEYFSETQRNKGNFPGRFSGRQFSNSRSEMNVSTLELGDSALYLCASSEPGGLSYFGPGTRLLVL.

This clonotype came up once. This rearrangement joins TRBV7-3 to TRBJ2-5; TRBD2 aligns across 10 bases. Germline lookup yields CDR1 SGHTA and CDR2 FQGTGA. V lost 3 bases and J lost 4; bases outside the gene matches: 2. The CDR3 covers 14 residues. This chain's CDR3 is CASSFTSGAETQYF. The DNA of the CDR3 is TGTGCCAGCAGCTTTACTAGCGGGGCAGAGACCCAGTACTTC.

Written as DNA, the CDR3 is TGCAGTGCTCCCCCGGGACAGGGTTTCCGTGAAGCTTTCTTT. This sequence encodes CSAPPGQGFREAFF. The chain recombines TRBV20-1 with TRBJ1-1; TRBD1 matches at 9 bases. The J segment lost 7 bases and the V segment lost 5 bases, leaving 11 bases of the junction unmatched. This CDR3 comprises 14 residues. Germline V gene lookup returns CDR1 DFQATT and CDR2 SNEGSKA (reference sequence).

CDR3 sequence (DNA): TGTGCCTGGAATCCCCCAGGGAGGGGGCGAGAAGCTTTCTTT. This translates into CAWNPPGRGREAFF. This chain uses TRBV30 with TRBJ1-1; 7 bases fit TRBD1. Germline CDR1 GTSNPN, CDR2 SVGIG (reference sequence). The CDR3 has 14 amino acids. Trimming at V came to 4 bases and at J to 8 bases, leaving 13 bases not matched to a gene.

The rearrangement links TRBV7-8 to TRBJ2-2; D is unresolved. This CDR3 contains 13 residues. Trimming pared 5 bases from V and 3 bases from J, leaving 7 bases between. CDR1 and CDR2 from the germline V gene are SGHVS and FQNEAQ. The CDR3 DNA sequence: TGTGCCAGCAGCCCGCCTCACACCGGGGAGCTGTTTTTT. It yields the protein CASSPPHTGELFF. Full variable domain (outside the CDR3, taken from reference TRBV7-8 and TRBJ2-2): GAGVSQSPRYKVAKRGQDVALRCDPISGHVSLFWYQQALGQGPEFLTYFQNEAQLDKSGLPSDRFFAERPEGSVSTLKIQRTQQEDSAVYLCASSPPHTGELFFGEGSRLTVL.

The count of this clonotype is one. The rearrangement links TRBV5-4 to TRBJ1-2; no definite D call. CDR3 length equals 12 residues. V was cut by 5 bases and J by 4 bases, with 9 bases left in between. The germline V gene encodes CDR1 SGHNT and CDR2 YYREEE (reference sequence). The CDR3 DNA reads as TGTGCCAGCAGTTTCATGGGCTATGGCTACACCTTC. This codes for CASSFMGYGYTF. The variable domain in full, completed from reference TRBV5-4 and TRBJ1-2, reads ETGVTQSPTHLIKTRGQQVTLRCSSQSGHNTVSWYQQALGQGPQFIFQYYREEENGRGNFPPRFSGLQFPNYSSELNVNALELDDSALYLCASSFMGYGYTFGSGTRLTVV.

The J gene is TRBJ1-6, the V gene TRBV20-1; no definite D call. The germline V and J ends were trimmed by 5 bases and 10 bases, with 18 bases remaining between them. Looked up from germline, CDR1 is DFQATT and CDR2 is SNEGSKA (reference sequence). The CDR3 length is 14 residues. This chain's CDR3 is CSAVPTGSGSPLHF. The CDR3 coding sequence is TGCAGTGCTGTCCCAACCGGCTCCGGCTCACCCCTCCACTTT.

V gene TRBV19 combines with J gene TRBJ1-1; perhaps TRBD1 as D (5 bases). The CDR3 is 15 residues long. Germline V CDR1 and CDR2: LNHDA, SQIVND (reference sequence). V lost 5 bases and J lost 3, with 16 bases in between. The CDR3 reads CASSGEVQGDTEAFF. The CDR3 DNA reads TGTGCCAGTAGTGGGGAAGTACAAGGGGACACTGAAGCTTTCTTT.